A single TCR beta chain is shown here with its context. The sequenced patients had an expansion of CD8+CD57+ cells seen by flow cytometry. Trimming left V 7 bases short and J 0 bases short, with 10 bases between. The length of the CDR3 is 13 residues. Germline V lookup: CDR1 SNHLY, CDR2 FYNNEI. Profiles of TCR beta VDJ and CDR3 were generated from a genomic DNA template. TCRdb passed the reads through MiXCR, listing each CDR3 protein once. The sample shows hundreds of thousands of distinct CDR3 sequences, about half of them seen only once. This sample is part of a study of CD8+CD57+ T cells in acquired aplastic anemia. Background on the study: Mean yield of DNA from sorted CD4+ and CD8+ cells was approximately 3 ug.

This chain connects TRBV2 to TRBJ2-7; perhaps TRBD1 as D (6 bases). The receptor was derived from a human donor with aplastic anemia. The specimen was sorted CD4+, CD8+, or CD8+CD57+ T cells (not recorded which) from PBMCs. CDR3 in amino acids: CASTWTDSYEQYF. The DNA of the CDR3 is TGTGCCAGCACTTGGACAGACTCCTACGAGCAGTACTTC.